This T cell receptor beta chain was recovered during a study of response to subunit inactivated influenza vaccine. Study-wide findings and caveats: Authors suggested that a seasonal influenza vaccination recruits few new T cells each time.

This clonotype was counted between two and nine times. What it binds is not known. MiXCR, run by TCRdb on the RT-PCR reads, gives a single entry per CDR3 protein. The data show about 620,000 distinct CDR3 sequences, 11% seen once. Germline V lookup: CDR1 SGHKS, CDR2 YYEKEE (reference sequence). The V end was cut by 0 bases, the J end by 4 bases, with 17 bases between. This CDR3 comprises 16 residues. These data were also reused for a study on T cells expressing NK-cell markers. This second study says: With UMIs, 5'RACE template switching was used to make TCR beta cDNA. Obtained from sorted CD3+CD56+NKG2C+, CD3+CD56+NKG2C- and CD3+CD56-NKG2C+ T cells were the TCR beta repertoires. Seven donors tested HCMV-seropositive and one tested seronegative among the eight sequenced. These same clonotypes (in several donors) also led the CD3+CD56-NKG2C+ fraction.

The receptor's source is a man aged 50-59 years who received an inactivated influenza vaccine. The specimen was PBMCs from blood, collected on the day of vaccination. The J gene is TRBJ2-7, the V gene TRBV5-5; D might be TRBD1 (6 bases). The CDR3 here is CASSLEYLDSRYEQYF. DNA for the CDR3: TGTGCCAGCAGCTTGGAGTACCTGGACAGTCGGTACGAGCAGTACTTC. Combining the CDR3 with reference TRBV5-5 and TRBJ2-7 gives the whole variable domain DAGVTQSPTHLIKTRGQQVTLRCSPISGHKSVSWYQQVLGQGPQFIFQYYEKEERGRGNFPDRFSARQFPNYSSELNVNALLLGDSALYLCASSLEYLDSRYEQYFGPGTRLTVT.